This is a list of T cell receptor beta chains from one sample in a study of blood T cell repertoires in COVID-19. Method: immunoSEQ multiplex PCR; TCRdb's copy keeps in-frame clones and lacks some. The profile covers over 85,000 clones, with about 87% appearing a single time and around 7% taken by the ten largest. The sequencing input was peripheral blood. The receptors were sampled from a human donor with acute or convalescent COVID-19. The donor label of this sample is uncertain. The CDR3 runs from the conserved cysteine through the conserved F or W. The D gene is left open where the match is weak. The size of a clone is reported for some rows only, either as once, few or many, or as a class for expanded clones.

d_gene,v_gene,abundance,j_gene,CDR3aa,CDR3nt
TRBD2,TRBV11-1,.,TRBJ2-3,CASVGTRRADTQYF,TGTGCCAGCGTCGGGACTAGGAGGGCAGATACGCAGTATTTT
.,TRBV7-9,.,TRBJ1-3,CASSLAAGPGNTIYF,TGTGCCAGCAGCTTAGCAGCAGGGCCAGGAAACACCATATATTTT
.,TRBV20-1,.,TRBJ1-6,CSASSRVNSPLHF,TGCAGTGCTAGTAGCAGGGTAAATTCACCCCTCCACTTT
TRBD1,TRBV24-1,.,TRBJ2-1,CATRGGTGSYNEQFF,TGTGCCACCCGGGGAGGGACAGGGTCCTACAATGAGCAGTTCTTC
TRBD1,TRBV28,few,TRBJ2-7,CASSLQGQGSYEQYF,TGTGCCAGCAGTTTGCAGGGACAGGGTAGCTACGAGCAGTACTTC
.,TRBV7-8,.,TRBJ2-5,CASSLGGGASETQYF,TGTGCCAGCAGCTTAGGCGGAGGGGCTAGTGAGACCCAGTACTTC
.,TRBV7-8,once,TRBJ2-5,CASSRGGGNRQETQYF,TGTGCCAGCAGCCGAGGGGGGGGGAACAGGCAAGAGACCCAGTACTTC
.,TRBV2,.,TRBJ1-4,CASSDRSGDEKLFF,TGTGCCAGCAGTGACCGGAGTGGAGATGAAAAACTGTTTTTT
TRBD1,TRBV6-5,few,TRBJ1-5,CASRGQGANQPQHF,TGTGCCAGCAGGGGACAGGGGGCCAATCAGCCCCAGCATTTT
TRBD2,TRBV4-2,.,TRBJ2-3,CASSQTSGAADTQYF,TGTGCCAGCAGCCAAACTAGCGGGGCGGCTGATACGCAGTATTTT
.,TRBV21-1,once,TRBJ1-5,CASSNDRGLSQPQHF,TGTGCCAGCAGCAATGACAGGGGGCTTAGTCAGCCCCAGCATTTT
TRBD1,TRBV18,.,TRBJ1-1,CASSPKTGMNTEAFF,TGTGCCAGCTCACCTAAGACAGGGATGAACACTGAAGCTTTCTTT
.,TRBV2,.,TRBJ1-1,CASQNRVQAEAFF,TGTGCCAGCCAGAACAGGGTTCAAGCTGAAGCTTTCTTT
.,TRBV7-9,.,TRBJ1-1,CASIPGTEAFF,TGTGCCAGCATACCCGGGACTGAAGCTTTCTTT
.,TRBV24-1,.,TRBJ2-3,CATEGAGTDTQYF,TGTGCCACCGAAGGTGCGGGCACAGATACGCAGTATTTT
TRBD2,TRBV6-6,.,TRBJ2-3,CASSPTRASGVRDTQYF,TGTGCCAGCAGTCCCACCCGGGCTAGCGGGGTACGAGATACGCAGTATTTT
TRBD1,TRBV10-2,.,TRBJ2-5,CASSGAGGSAETQYF,TGCGCCAGCAGTGGGGCAGGGGGCTCGGCAGAGACCCAGTACTTC
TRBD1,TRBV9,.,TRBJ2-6,CASSVEAGGAPGANVLTF,TGTGCCAGCAGCGTAGAGGCAGGGGGCGCCCCTGGGGCCAACGTCCTGACTTTC
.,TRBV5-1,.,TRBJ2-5,CASSLGGSRVQETQYF,TGCGCCAGCAGCTTGGGTGGCAGCCGGGTTCAAGAGACCCAGTACTTC
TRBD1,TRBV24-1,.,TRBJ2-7,CATSDTSDRTEQYF,TGTGCCACCAGTGATACTTCGGACAGGACCGAGCAGTACTTC
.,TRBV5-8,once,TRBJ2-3,CASSLGQSTDTQYF,TGTGCCAGCAGCTTGGGGCAGTCCACAGATACGCAGTATTTT
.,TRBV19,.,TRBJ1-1,CASSQTVRAEAFF,TGTGCCAGTAGTCAAACGGTCAGGGCTGAAGCTTTCTTT
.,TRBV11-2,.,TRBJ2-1,CASSSINGGNEQFF,TGTGCCAGCAGCTCAATAAACGGGGGCAATGAGCAGTTCTTC
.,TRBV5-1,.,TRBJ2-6,CASSLGLTTSGANVLTF,TGCGCCAGCAGCTTGGGCCTAACCACCTCTGGGGCCAACGTCCTGACTTTC
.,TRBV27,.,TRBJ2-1,CASSFQGNEQFF,TGTGCCAGCAGTTTCCAGGGCAATGAGCAGTTCTTC
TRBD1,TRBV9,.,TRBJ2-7,CASSVAGTASYEQYF,TGTGCCAGCAGCGTAGCCGGGACAGCCTCCTACGAGCAGTACTTC
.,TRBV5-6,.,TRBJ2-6,CASSLAVASGANVLTF,TGTGCCAGCAGCTTGGCCGTGGCCTCTGGGGCCAACGTCCTGACTTTC
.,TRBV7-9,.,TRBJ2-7,CASSPWTAYEQYF,TGTGCCAGCAGCCCATGGACAGCCTACGAGCAGTACTTC
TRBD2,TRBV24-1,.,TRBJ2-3,CATSVHIAGRTDTQYF,TGTGCCACCAGTGTCCACATAGCGGGGCGCACAGATACGCAGTATTTT
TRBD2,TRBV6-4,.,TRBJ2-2,CASSESGGRQAGELFF,TGTGCCAGCAGTGAAAGCGGGGGAAGACAGGCCGGGGAGCTGTTTTTT
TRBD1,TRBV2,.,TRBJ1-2,CAGDRGSYGYTF,TGTGCCGGAGACAGGGGTTCCTATGGCTACACCTTC
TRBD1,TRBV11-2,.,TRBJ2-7,CASSRQTGSYEQYF,TGTGCCAGCAGCAGGCAGACAGGGTCCTACGAGCAGTACTTC
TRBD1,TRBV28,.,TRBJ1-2,CASSPKTGADGYTF,TGTGCCAGCAGTCCTAAGACAGGGGCCGATGGCTACACCTTC
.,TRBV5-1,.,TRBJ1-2,CASSFKGDGYTF,TGCGCCAGCAGCTTTAAAGGGGATGGCTACACCTTC
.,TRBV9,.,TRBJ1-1,CASSFRGGGTEAFF,TGTGCCAGCAGCTTCCGGGGGGGAGGTACTGAAGCTTTCTTT
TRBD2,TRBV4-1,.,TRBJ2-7,CASSQEWRDLAGVNEQYF,TGCGCCAGCAGCCAAGAATGGCGTGATTTAGCGGGGGTCAACGAGCAGTACTTC
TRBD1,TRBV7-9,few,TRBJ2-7,CASSSLDRGLYEQYF,TGTGCCAGCAGCTCCTTGGACAGGGGGCTGTACGAGCAGTACTTC
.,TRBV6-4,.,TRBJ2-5,CASSDSARRQNLETQYF,TGTGCCAGCAGTGACTCTGCTCGAAGACAGAATCTAGAGACCCAGTACTTC